This TCR beta chain was found in a study of technical replicates of blood from a few donors. Clones were read by immunoSEQ multiplex PCR, and TCRdb kept only the in-frame ones, dropping some. Here the sample spans about 74,000 clones, just under 95% being singletons. Germline V gene sequence: CDR1 MNHNS, CDR2 SASEGT. V was clipped by 2 bases and J by 4 bases; unmatched bases: 4. This CDR3 contains 15 residues. The chain couples TRBV6-1 to TRBJ2-2; TRBD2 matches 7 bases. Sequencing input: T cells isolated from PBMCs. The receptor's source is a human donor in good health. The CDR3 DNA is TGTGCCAGCAGTGAAAACGGCGGGGGCACCGGGGAGCTGTTTTTT. Its protein product is CASSENGGGTGELFF.